This T cell receptor (beta chain) was sequenced in a study of T cell repertoires in cytomegalovirus infection. Across the whole study: Evidence of both CMV infection and a matching HLA type came from public TCR beta signatures. Study-wide points: The ex vivo response was dominated by HLA-C-restricted CMV-specific TCR beta clonotypes. Cumulative frequency (of public TCR beta family members) identified carriers of CMV plus the relevant HLA.

TCRdb passed the reads through MiXCR, listing each CDR3 protein once. The sample contains about 6,100 distinct CDR3 sequences, about half of which appear only once. Germline V gives CDR1 MDHEN, CDR2 SYDVKM. There are 15 residues in the CDR3. Deletions cut 3 bases from V and 1 base from J, with 11 bases between. This clonotype came up a few times. Its matching antigen is unknown. The chain is built from TRBV28 and TRBJ2-3; D unclear. This TCR came from a human donor in good health (CMV status not recorded). Some clones in this sample may be carry-over from other donors' samples. Sequencing was performed on PBMCs, sequenced either directly or after in vitro stimulation (not recorded which). The CDR3, as DNA: TGTGCCAGCAGTTTCCGGAAGACGGGCACAGATACGCAGTATTTT. Translation: CASSFRKTGTDTQYF. Combining the CDR3 with reference TRBV28 and TRBJ2-3 gives the whole variable domain DVKVTQSSRYLVKRTGEKVFLECVQDMDHENMFWYRQDPGLGLRLIYFSYDVKMKEKGDIPEGYSVSREKKERFSLILESASTNQTSMYLCASSFRKTGTDTQYFGPGTRLTVL.